Shown below are 14 T cell receptor beta chains from a single sample sequenced in a study of PD-1 blockade in classical Hodgkin lymphoma. Brentuximab vedotin exposure varied among the patients, all of whom had relapsed after autologous stem cell transplantation. Here immunoSEQ multiplex PCR was the method, and the copy in TCRdb shows in-frame clones only, minus some. The data show 25,000 to 30,000 clones, around four fifths seen once. The starting material was peripheral blood mononuclear cells (PBMCs), obtained before the second cycle of nivolumab. The origin of the receptors is a human donor with classical Hodgkin lymphoma.

This clone was observed a few times. The V call is TRBV5-1, the J call TRBJ2-3, with 11 bases identical to TRBD2. Germline V gene lookup returns CDR1 SGHRS and CDR2 YFSETQ. The CDR3 runs 18 residues. The J segment lost 4 bases and the V segment lost 0 bases, leaving 10 bases of the junction unmatched. This CDR3 is CASSLGGTSGFSADTQYF. CDR3 bases: TGCGCCAGCAGCTTGGGGGGGACTAGCGGCTTCTCGGCAGATACGCAGTATTTT.

This clone occurred once. The V gene is TRBV5-1, the J gene TRBJ2-3; 7 bases map to TRBD1. Trimming cost V 3 bases and J 6 bases; bases outside gene matches: 7. Germline loops: CDR1 SGHRS, CDR2 YFSETQ. This CDR3 region has 14 residues. The CDR3 spells CASSWTGRKDTQYF. For the CDR3, the DNA is TGCGCCAGCAGCTGGACAGGCCGGAAGGATACGCAGTATTTT.

The chain combines TRBV6-6 with TRBJ1-3; D perhaps matches TRBD1 (5 bases). The germline V and J ends were trimmed by 0 bases and 6 bases, with 12 bases remaining between them. The CDR3 spans 15 residues. Germline CDR1 MNHNY, CDR2 SVGAGI (reference sequence). The CDR3 region is CASSYSSGDENTIYF. CDR3 sequence (DNA): TGTGCCAGCAGTTACTCGTCCGGGGACGAAAACACCATATATTTT.

This chain uses TRBV7-9 with TRBJ1-2, with no clear D. From germline, CDR1 is SEHNR and CDR2 FQNEAQ (reference sequence). V lost 5 bases and J 5 bases, leaving 9 bases between the germline ends. There are 12 residues in the CDR3. The CDR3 sequence is CASSLVLYGYTF. In DNA, the CDR3 is TGTGCCAGCAGCCTAGTACTTTATGGCTACACCTTC.

This clone was counted once. The J gene is TRBJ1-1, the V gene TRBV4-2; perhaps TRBD1 as D (6 bases). Germline V lookup: CDR1 LGHNA, CDR2 YNFKEQ. With 0 bases removed from V and 8 bases from J, the gap between germline ends came to 16 bases. The CDR3 extends over 15 amino acids. CDR3 sequence: CASSQDRRGFTEAFF. The DNA of the CDR3 is TGTGCCAGCAGCCAAGATCGCAGGGGATTTACCGAAGCTTTCTTT.

This clone was observed a few times. V usage is TRBV19 and J usage is TRBJ1-5; D gene uncertain. V lost 6 bases to trimming and J lost 5 bases, with 23 bases between them. The CDR3 extends over 17 amino acids. Germline CDR1 LNHDA, CDR2 SQIVND (reference sequence). CDR3: CASSQPSRTVNDQPQHF. CDR3 DNA: TGTGCCAGTAGCCAGCCATCTAGGACGGTGAACGATCAGCCCCAGCATTTT.

The chain employs TRBV7-9 and TRBJ1-1, with 8 bases aligning to TRBD1. The CDR3 is 16 residues long. CDR1 is SEHNR and CDR2 is FQNEAQ in the germline V gene (reference sequence). The V segment lost 5 bases and the J segment 1 base; nucleotides outside the gene matches: 9. As DNA, the CDR3 is TGTGCCAGCAGCCATAATTCAGGACAGGGGAACACTGAAGCTTTCTTT. Translating it yields CASSHNSGQGNTEAFF.

The J gene is TRBJ2-2, the V gene TRBV29-1, with 9 bases that match TRBD1. There are 14 residues in the CDR3. Germline V gene data show CDR1 as SQVTM and CDR2 as ANQGSEA. V was clipped by 7 bases and J by 7 bases; unmatched bases: 10. In nucleotides, the CDR3 is TGCAGCGCTCTCCGGGACAGGGAGGTCGGGGAGCTGTTTTTT. This translates into CSALRDREVGELFF.

The chain carries TRBV5-1 and TRBJ2-2; D possibly corresponds to TRBD1 (5 bases). The CDR3 is 17 amino acids. Trimming removed 4 bases from V and 0 bases from J, with 16 bases in between. CDR1 is SGHRS and CDR2 is YFSETQ in the germline V gene. The chain's CDR3 is CASSPATGVTNTGELFF. As DNA, the CDR3 is TGCGCCAGCAGCCCGGCCACAGGAGTCACGAACACCGGGGAGCTGTTTTTT.

V usage is TRBV6-5 and J usage is TRBJ1-5; D perhaps matches TRBD1 (6 bases). V was shortened by 5 bases and J by 3 bases, with 14 bases between the two germline ends. The CDR3 has 15 residues. The germline CDR1 and CDR2 sequences are MNHEY and SVGAGI. Written as DNA, the CDR3 is TGTGCCAGCAGTCGAGAAGGGGGAACCAATCAGCCCCAGCATTTT. It is translated as CASSREGGTNQPQHF.

The chain uses TRBV28 and TRBJ1-1; 7 nucleotides align to TRBD1. J was trimmed by 4 bases and V by 5 bases; bases with no gene match: 7. Germline values: CDR1 MDHEN, CDR2 SYDVKM. This CDR3 comprises 14 residues. This chain's CDR3 is CASSEGAWVTEAFF. The DNA of the CDR3 is TGTGCCAGCAGTGAGGGGGCTTGGGTCACTGAAGCTTTCTTT.

As concerns this clone: The same CDR3 arises from other DNA sequences in this sample as well. The J gene is TRBJ2-3, the V gene TRBV6-5; 11 nucleotides line up with TRBD1. Germline loops: CDR1 MNHEY, CDR2 SVGAGI. The CDR3 covers 15 residues. With 2 bases clipped from V and 3 bases from J, the junction kept 1 base outside the gene matches. CDR3 sequence (DNA): TGTGCCAGCAGTTACGGGACAGGGGGAACAGATACGCAGTATTTT. It codes for CASSYGTGGTDTQYF.

This clone was recorded only once. The CDR3 nucleotides are TGTGCCACCAGCAGAGATCGGGCAGGGGTTCGGGAGCAGTTCTTC. It translates to CATSRDRAGVREQFF. The rearrangement uses TRBV15 and TRBJ2-1; perhaps TRBD1 as D (6 bases). This CDR3 has 15 amino acids. Trimming cost V 0 bases and J 10 bases, with 16 bases left between them. Germline V gives CDR1 LNHNV, CDR2 YYDKDF (reference sequence).

The J gene is TRBJ2-5, the V gene TRBV5-1, with D perhaps TRBD2 (6 bases). The germline V gene encodes CDR1 SGHRS and CDR2 YFSETQ. The CDR3 runs to 14 residues. Trimming stripped 0 bases from V and 5 bases from J, with 11 bases between. CDR3 sequence reads: CASSLGREWETQYF. In DNA form, the CDR3 reads TGCGCCAGCAGCTTGGGGCGGGAATGGGAGACCCAGTACTTC.